This T cell receptor beta chain was captured in a study of blood T cell repertoires in COVID-19. This clone was picked up one time. Data came from immunoSEQ multiplex PCR; TCRdb stores just in-frame clones and leaves some out. The sample consists of around 77,000 clones, about nine tenths of them appearing once. Material for sequencing was peripheral blood. This TCR derives from an elderly woman with active or convalescent COVID-19.

Written as DNA, the CDR3 is TGTGCCAGCAGCCAAGAGGTCAGGGCGGCTAATGAAAAACTGTTTTTT. Protein sequence: CASSQEVRAANEKLFF. The chain carries TRBV4-2 and TRBJ1-4; tentatively, D is TRBD1 (5 bases). CDR1 is LGHNA, CDR2 YNFKEQ, per germline. The CDR3 contains 16 residues. V was cut by 0 bases and J by 3 bases, with 11 bases left in between.